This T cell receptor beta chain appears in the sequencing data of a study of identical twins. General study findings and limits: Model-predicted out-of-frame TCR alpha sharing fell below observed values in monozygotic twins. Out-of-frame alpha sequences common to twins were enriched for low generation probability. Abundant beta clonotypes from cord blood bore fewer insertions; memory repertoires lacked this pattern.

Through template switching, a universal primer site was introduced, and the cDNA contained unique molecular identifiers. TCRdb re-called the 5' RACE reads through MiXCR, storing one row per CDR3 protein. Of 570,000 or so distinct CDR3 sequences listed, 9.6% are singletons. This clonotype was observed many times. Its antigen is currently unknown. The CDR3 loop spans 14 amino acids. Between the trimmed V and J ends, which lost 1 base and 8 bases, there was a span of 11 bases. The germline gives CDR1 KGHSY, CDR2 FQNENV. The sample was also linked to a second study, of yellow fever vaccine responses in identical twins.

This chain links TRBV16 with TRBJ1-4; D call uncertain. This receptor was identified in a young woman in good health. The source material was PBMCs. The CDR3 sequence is CASSQWAGQEKLFF. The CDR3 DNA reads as TGTGCCAGCAGCCAATGGGCTGGTCAGGAAAAACTGTTTTTT.